This T cell receptor (beta chain) originates from a study of T-cell reconstitution after alpha-beta-depleted transplantation in children. This clonotype was counted many times. Library preparation (for TCRbeta) was performed with unique molecular identifiers. TCRdb reprocessed the PCR reads with MiXCR, giving one entry per CDR3 protein. The sample lists about 500,000 distinct CDR3 sequences, about 33% seen once, with 2% to 3% in the top ten. The trim removed 4 bases at V and 4 bases at J, leaving 7 bases unmatched. The germline V gene encodes CDR1 SGHNT and CDR2 YYREEE (reference sequence). This CDR3 has 15 amino acids.

The chain is built from TRBV5-4 and TRBJ2-1, with TRBD1 matching 8 bases. This TCR came from a human donor who donated a stem cell graft to a child with aplastic anemia. Sequenced material: PBMCs from the stem cell graft donor, taken from the stem cell graft. Here the CDR3 DNA reads TGTGCCAGCAGCCTCGACAGGGGCCGATACAATGAGCAGTTCTTC. Translation: CASSLDRGRYNEQFF.